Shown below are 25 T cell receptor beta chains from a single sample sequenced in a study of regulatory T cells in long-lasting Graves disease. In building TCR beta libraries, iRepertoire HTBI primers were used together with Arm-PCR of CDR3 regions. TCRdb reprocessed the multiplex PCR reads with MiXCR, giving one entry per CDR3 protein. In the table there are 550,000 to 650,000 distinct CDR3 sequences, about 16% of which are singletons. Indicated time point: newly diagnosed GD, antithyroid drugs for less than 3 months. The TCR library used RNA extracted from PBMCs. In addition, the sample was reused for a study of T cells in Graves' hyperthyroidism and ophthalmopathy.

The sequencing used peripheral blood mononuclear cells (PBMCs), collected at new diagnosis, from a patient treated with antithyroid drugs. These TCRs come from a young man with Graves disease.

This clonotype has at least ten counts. The CDR3 is CASSPRDSGIGTDTQYF. The CDR3 nucleotides are TGCGCCAGCAGCCCTCGCGATAGCGGGATAGGGACAGATACGCAGTATTTT. This chain joins TRBV5-1 and TRBJ2-3, with TRBD2 matching over 8 bases. The trim removed 4 bases at V and 3 bases at J, leaving 13 bases unmatched. The CDR3 runs to 17 residues. Germline V gives CDR1 SGHRS, CDR2 YFSETQ.

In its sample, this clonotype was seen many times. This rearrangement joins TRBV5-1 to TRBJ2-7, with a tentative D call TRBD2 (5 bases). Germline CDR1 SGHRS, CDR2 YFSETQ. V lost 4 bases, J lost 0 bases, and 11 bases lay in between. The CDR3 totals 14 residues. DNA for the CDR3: TGCGCCAGCAGCCAAGGAGGTAGCTCCTACGAGCAGTACTTC. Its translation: CASSQGGSSYEQYF.

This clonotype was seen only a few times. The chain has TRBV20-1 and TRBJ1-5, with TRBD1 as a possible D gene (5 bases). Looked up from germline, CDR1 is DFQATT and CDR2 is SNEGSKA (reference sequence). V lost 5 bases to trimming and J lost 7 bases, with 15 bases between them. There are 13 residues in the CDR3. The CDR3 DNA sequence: TGCAGTGCTTCGAAGGGGAGGCAGCAGCCCCAGCATTTT. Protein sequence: CSASKGRQQPQHF.

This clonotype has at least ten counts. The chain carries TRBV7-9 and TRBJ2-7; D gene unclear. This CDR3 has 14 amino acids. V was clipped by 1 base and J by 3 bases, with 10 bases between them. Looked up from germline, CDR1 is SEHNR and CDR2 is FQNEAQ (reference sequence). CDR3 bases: TGTGCCAGCAGCTTAGGGCCCCAAGACTACGAGCAGTACTTC. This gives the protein CASSLGPQDYEQYF.

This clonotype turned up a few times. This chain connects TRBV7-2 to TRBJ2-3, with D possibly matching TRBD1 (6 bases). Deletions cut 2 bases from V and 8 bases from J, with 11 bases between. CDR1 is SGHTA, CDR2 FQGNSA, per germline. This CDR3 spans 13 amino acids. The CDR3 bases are TGTGCCAGCAGCTTAATCCAACAGGGTACGCAGTATTTT. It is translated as CASSLIQQGTQYF.

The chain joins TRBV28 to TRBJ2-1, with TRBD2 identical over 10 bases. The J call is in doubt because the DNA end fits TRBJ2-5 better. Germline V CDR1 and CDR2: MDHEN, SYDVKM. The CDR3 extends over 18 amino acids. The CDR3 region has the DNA TGTGCCAGCAGTTTACGGACTAGCGGCAATTTTTACCAAGAGACCCAGTACTTC. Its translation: CASSLRTSGNFYQETQYF.

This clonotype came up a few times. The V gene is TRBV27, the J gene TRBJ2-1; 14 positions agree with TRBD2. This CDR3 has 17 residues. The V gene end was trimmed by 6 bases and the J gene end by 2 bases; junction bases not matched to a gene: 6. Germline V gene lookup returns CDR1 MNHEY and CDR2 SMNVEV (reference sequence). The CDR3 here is CASSPGGLAGAYNEQFF. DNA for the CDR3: TGTGCCAGCAGCCCTGGGGGACTAGCGGGAGCCTACAATGAGCAGTTCTTC.

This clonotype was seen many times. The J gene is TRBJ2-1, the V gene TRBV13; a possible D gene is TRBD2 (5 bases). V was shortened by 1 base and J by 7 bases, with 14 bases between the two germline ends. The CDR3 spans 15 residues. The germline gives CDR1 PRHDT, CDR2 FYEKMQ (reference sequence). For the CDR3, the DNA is TGTGCCAGCAGCTTAGAACCTAGCAGTTCAAATGAGCAGTTCTTC. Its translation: CASSLEPSSSNEQFF.

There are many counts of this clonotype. This chain's CDR3 is CASSLSAALDEQYF. The CDR3 bases are TGTGCCAGCAGTTTATCTGCGGCCCTAGACGAGCAGTACTTC. V and J are TRBV12-3 or TRBV12-4 and TRBJ2-7; D is ambiguous. Trimming removed 2 bases from V and 5 bases from J, with 13 bases in between. The CDR3 runs 14 residues.

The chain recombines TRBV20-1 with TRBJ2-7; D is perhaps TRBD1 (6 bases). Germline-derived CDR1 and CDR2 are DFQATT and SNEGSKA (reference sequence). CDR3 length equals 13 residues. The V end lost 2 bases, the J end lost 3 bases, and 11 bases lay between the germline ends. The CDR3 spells CSARRTAVYEQYF. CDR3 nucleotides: TGCAGTGCTAGAAGGACAGCGGTCTACGAGCAGTACTTC.

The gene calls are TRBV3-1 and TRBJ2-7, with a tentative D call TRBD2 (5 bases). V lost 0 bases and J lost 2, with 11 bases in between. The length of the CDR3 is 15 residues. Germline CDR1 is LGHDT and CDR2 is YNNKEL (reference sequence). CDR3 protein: CASSQDPGFAYEQYF. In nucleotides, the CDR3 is TGTGCCAGCAGCCAAGATCCGGGGTTCGCCTACGAGCAGTACTTC.

The CDR3 DNA reads as TGTGCCAGCAGTTTTCGGGAGGGTAGGGATACGCAGTATTTT. Its protein product is CASSFREGRDTQYF. The chain carries TRBV6-2 or TRBV6-3 and TRBJ2-3, with TRBD2 matching 8 bases. Germline V lookup: CDR1 MNHEY, CDR2 SVGEGT. V lost 4 bases to trimming and J lost 6 bases; unmatched junction nucleotides: 6. The CDR3 has 14 amino acids.

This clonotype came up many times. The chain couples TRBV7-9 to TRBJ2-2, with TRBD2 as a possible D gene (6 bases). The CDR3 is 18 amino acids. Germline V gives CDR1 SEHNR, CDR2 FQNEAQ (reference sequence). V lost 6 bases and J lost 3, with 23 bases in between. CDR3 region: CASRPRWGVPSYTGELFF. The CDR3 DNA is TGTGCCAGCAGACCACGCTGGGGGGTCCCGAGCTACACCGGGGAGCTGTTTTTT.

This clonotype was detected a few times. In DNA form, the CDR3 reads TGTGCCAGCTCCGTCGACCTAGCGGGGACCTACAATGAGCAGTTCTTC. Its translation is CASSVDLAGTYNEQFF. The J gene is TRBJ2-1, the V gene TRBV6-2 or TRBV6-3, with 9 bases aligning to TRBD2. V lost 8 bases to trimming and J lost 2 bases; unmatched junction nucleotides: 10. The germline gives CDR1 MNHEY, CDR2 SVGEGT. The CDR3 is made up of 16 amino acids.

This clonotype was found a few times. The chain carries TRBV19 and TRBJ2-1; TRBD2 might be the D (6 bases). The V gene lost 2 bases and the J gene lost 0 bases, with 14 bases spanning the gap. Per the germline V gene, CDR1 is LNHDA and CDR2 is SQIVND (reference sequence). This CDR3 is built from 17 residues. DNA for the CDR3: TGTGCCAGTAGTATAAGCGGGCGGGAAAGCTCCTACAATGAGCAGTTCTTC. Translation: CASSISGRESSYNEQFF.

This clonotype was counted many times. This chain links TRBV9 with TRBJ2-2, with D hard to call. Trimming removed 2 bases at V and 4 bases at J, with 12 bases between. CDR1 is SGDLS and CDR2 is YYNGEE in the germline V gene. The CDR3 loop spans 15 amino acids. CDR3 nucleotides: TGTGCCAGCAGCGTCCATCTAGGAACCACCGGGGAGCTGTTTTTT. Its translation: CASSVHLGTTGELFF.

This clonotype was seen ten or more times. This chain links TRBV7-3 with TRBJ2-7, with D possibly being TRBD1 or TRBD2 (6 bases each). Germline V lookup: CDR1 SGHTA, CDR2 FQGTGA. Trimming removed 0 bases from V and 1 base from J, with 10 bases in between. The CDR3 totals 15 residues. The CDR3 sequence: CASSLTGGESYEQYF. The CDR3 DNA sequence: TGTGCCAGCAGCTTAACGGGGGGCGAGTCCTACGAGCAGTACTTC.

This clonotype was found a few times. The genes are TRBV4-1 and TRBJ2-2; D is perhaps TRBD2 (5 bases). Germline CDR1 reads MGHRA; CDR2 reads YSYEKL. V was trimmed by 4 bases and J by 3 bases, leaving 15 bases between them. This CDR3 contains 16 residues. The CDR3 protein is CASSPGYRQDTGELFF. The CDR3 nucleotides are TGCGCCAGCAGCCCGGGGTACCGGCAGGACACCGGGGAGCTGTTTTTT.

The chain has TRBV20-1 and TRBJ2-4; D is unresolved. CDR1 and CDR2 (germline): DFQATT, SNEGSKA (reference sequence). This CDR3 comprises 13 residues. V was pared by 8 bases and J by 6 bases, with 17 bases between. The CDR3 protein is CSSLDGVGNIQYF. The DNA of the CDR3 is TGCAGTTCCCTCGATGGGGTCGGAAACATTCAGTACTTC.

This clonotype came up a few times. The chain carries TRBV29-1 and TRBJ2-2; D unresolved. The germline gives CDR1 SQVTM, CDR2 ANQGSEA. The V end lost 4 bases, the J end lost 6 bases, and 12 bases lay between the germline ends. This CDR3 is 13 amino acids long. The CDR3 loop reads CSVVRGVAGELFF. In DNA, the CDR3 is TGCAGCGTTGTACGTGGGGTTGCCGGGGAGCTGTTTTTT.

The CDR3 loop reads CASSGGRGRGNTEAFF. In nucleotides, the CDR3 is TGTGCCAGCAGTGGGGGAAGGGGGCGAGGGAACACTGAAGCTTTCTTT. V usage is TRBV28 and J usage is TRBJ1-1; the match to TRBD1 covers 7 bases. CDR1 and CDR2 (germline): MDHEN, SYDVKM. The CDR3 has 16 residues. The junction had 10 bases not matched to a gene; V was cut back by 5 bases and J by 1 base.

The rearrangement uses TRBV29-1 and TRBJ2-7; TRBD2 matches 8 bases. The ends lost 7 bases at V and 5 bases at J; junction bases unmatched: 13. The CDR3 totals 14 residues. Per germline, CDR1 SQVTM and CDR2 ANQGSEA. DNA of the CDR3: TGCAGCGCGATGGGACTAGTGATGAGGAACGAGCAGTACTTC. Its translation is CSAMGLVMRNEQYF.

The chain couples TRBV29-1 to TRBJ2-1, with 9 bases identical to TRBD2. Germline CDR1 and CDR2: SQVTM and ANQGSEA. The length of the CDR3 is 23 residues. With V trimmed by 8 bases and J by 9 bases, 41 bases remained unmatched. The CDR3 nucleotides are TGCAGCCTATGGGGGGGTAAGACCTACGGGACTAGCCGACCGGCGGAGATCGAGGGTGAGCAGTTCTTC. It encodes CSLWGGKTYGTSRPAEIEGEQFF.

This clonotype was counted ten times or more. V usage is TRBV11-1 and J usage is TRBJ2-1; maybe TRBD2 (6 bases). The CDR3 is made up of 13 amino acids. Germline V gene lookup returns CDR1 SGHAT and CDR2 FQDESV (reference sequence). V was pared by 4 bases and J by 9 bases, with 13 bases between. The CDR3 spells CASSYAGSGEQFF. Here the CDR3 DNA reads TGTGCCAGCAGCTATGCGGGATCCGGTGAGCAGTTCTTC.

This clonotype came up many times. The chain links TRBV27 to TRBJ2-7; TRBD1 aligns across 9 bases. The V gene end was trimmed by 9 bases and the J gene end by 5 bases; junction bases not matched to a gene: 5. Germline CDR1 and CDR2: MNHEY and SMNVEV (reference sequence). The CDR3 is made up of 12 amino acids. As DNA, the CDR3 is TGTGCCAGTCAGGACAGGGGAAACGAGCAGTACTTC. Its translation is CASQDRGNEQYF.